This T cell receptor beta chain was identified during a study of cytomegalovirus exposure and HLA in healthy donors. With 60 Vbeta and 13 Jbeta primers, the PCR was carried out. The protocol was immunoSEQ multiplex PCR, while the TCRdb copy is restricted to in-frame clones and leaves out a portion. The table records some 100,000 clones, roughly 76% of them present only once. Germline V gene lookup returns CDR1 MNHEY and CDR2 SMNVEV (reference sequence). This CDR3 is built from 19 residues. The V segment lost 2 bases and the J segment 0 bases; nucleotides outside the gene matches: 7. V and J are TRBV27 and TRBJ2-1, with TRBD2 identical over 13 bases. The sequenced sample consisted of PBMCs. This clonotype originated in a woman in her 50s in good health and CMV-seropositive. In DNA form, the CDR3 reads TGTGCCAGCAGTTTAGGACTAGCGGGAGATCTTAGCTCCTACAATGAGCAGTTCTTC. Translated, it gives CASSLGLAGDLSSYNEQFF.